This T cell receptor (beta chain) was retrieved from a study of lymphopenia after photon versus proton radiotherapy. Study outcomes and limitations: Under photons, naive T cells and diversity fell while effector/memory populations rose. Post-nadir TCR diversity decline inversely tracked overall survival among those who died. Post-nadir diversity loss with photons came from oligoclonal expansion, particularly CD8+ Temra cells. Better survival with proton therapy was suggested as possible, not demonstrated.

This CDR3 has 17 residues. V lost 6 bases and J lost 5; bases outside the gene matches: 12. Germline-derived CDR1 and CDR2 are SGHRS and YFSETQ. The method was immunoSEQ multiplex PCR; TCRdb's version includes in-frame clones alone and lacks a portion of them. Of fewer than 45,000 clones listed, around 83% are singletons. Concerning this clone: The antigen remains undetermined.

Here the sequenced sample was peripheral blood, taken from a patient treated with proton-based radiotherapy. This clonotype was sampled from a woman in her sixties or seventies with pancreatic cancer. Some clones in this sample may be carry-over from other donors' samples. The rearrangement joins TRBV5-1 to TRBJ2-5; 14 bases match TRBD2. DNA for the CDR3: TGCGCCAGCACCCCGGGACTAGCGGGAGTTGGGGCGGAGACCCAGTACTTC. Amino acids: CASTPGLAGVGAETQYF.